The clone carrying this T cell receptor (beta chain) was picked up one time. The record originates from a study of siplizumab effects on memory and regulatory T cells. The CDR3 has 15 amino acids. Deletions cut 7 bases from V and 0 bases from J, with 13 bases between. Germline CDR1 MNHNY, CDR2 SVGAGI (reference sequence). Profiled with immunoSEQ multiplex PCR; TCRdb holds only in-frame clones, not every one. The data show around 100,000 clones, 92% seen once. The origin of this receptor is a human donor in good health. The chain couples TRBV6-6 to TRBJ1-5; no clear D gene. The sequenced sample was non-Treg CD4+ T cells sorted from blood. CDR3 residues: CASTQSIGSNQPQHF. The DNA of the CDR3 is TGTGCCAGCACCCAGTCTATCGGTAGCAATCAGCCCCAGCATTTT.